This entry lists 21 T cell receptor beta chains sequenced from one sample in a study of cytomegalovirus exposure and HLA in healthy donors. The data were produced by immunoSEQ multiplex PCR, yet TCRdb's version contains in-frame clones alone and is incomplete. The sample holds about 73,000 clones, roughly 95% seen once. Sequencing was carried out using PBMCs. The source is a man aged 18 to 30 in good health and CMV-seronegative.

This clone was found once. The rearrangement uses TRBV4-2 and TRBJ2-3; D perhaps matches TRBD1 (5 bases). CDR1 and CDR2 (germline): LGHNA, YNFKEQ. Trimming stripped 1 base from V and 2 bases from J, with 10 bases between. This CDR3 is built from 15 residues. CDR3 bases: TGTGCCAGCAGCCAAGGACAGATGACCACAGATACGCAGTATTTT. Its translation is CASSQGQMTTDTQYF.

J is TRBJ1-5 and V is TRBV7-9; D may be TRBD1 (5 bases). The CDR3 is made up of 14 amino acids. V lost 1 base and J lost 7, with 11 bases in between. Germline V gene lookup returns CDR1 SEHNR and CDR2 FQNEAQ (reference sequence). The CDR3 DNA is TGTGCCAGCAGCTTAGGTGCAGGGAACCAGCCCCAGCATTTT. This sequence encodes CASSLGAGNQPQHF.

The V call is TRBV7-9, the J call TRBJ2-2; 9 nucleotides match TRBD1. The ends lost 3 bases at V and 3 bases at J; junction bases unmatched: 5. The CDR3 is 16 residues long. In germline, CDR1 is SEHNR, CDR2 FQNEAQ (reference sequence). The CDR3 DNA reads as TGTGCCAGCAGCTTTCAACAGGGGGCCTACACCGGGGAGCTGTTTTTT. Its protein product is CASSFQQGAYTGELFF.

This rearrangement joins TRBV2 to TRBJ2-7, with a possible D match to TRBD1 (5 bases). Germline loops: CDR1 SNHLY, CDR2 FYNNEI. The CDR3 has 14 residues. The germline V and J ends were trimmed by 6 bases and 6 bases, with 18 bases remaining between them. CDR3 coding DNA: TGTGCCAGCAGCAGGGTGACGGATCTCCCCGAGCAGTACTTC. Translating it yields CASSRVTDLPEQYF. The variable domain in full, with the rest retrieved from reference TRBV2 and TRBJ2-7, is EPEVTQTPSHQVTQMGQEVILRCVPISNHLYFYWYRQILGQKVEFLVSFYNNEISEKSEIFDDQFSVERPDGSNFTLKIRSTKLEDSAMYFCASSRVTDLPEQYFGPGTRLTVT.

This sequence joins TRBV27 and TRBJ1-5, with TRBD1 matching over 7 bases. Germline CDR1 is MNHEY and CDR2 is SMNVEV (reference sequence). Trimming cost V 6 bases and J 4 bases; bases outside gene matches: 6. The CDR3 loop spans 14 amino acids. CDR3 sequence (DNA): TGTGCCAGCAGACCCGGGACAGCAAATCAGCCCCAGCATTTT. This sequence encodes CASRPGTANQPQHF.

The gene calls are TRBV7-9 and TRBJ1-2, with a weak D call TRBD1 (5 bases). Germline CDR1 SEHNR, CDR2 FQNEAQ (reference sequence). The CDR3 length is 13 residues. Trimming shortened V by 5 bases and J by 8 bases, and 15 bases separated the two germline ends. The CDR3 DNA reads TGTGCCAGCAGCAATGGCGGGGGGAGAGGCTACACCTTC. This sequence encodes CASSNGGGRGYTF.

This sequence joins TRBV29-1 and TRBJ2-3; D remains unclear. Trimming shortened V by 3 bases and J by 1 base, and 8 bases separated the two germline ends. This CDR3 has 13 amino acids. Germline CDR1 is SQVTM and CDR2 is ANQGSEA. This CDR3 is CSVDGMGTDTQYF. CDR3 nucleotide sequence: TGCAGCGTTGACGGTATGGGCACAGATACGCAGTATTTT.

The chain has TRBV6-4 and TRBJ2-1; D is possibly TRBD1 (6 bases). The CDR3 spans 16 residues. V was cut by 8 bases and J by 0 bases, with 17 bases left in between. The germline V gene has CDR1 MRHNA and CDR2 SNTAGT. The CDR3 protein is CASRGQPLSSYNEQFF. The CDR3 nucleotides read TGTGCCAGCCGCGGACAGCCCCTAAGCTCCTACAATGAGCAGTTCTTC.

The genes are TRBV10-3 and TRBJ2-4, with D perhaps TRBD1 (6 bases). V was shortened by 10 bases and J by 0 bases, with 13 bases between the two germline ends. This CDR3 comprises 14 residues. The germline V gene encodes CDR1 ENHRY and CDR2 SYGVKD. CDR3 region: CATTPRGAKNIQYF. The CDR3 nucleotides are TGTGCCACCACTCCCAGGGGAGCCAAAAACATTCAGTACTTC.

The V gene is TRBV27, the J gene TRBJ2-5, with a weak D call TRBD1 (6 bases). V was clipped by 2 bases and J by 1 base, with 8 bases between them. Germline values: CDR1 MNHEY, CDR2 SMNVEV (reference sequence). The CDR3 is made up of 14 amino acids. CDR3: CASSLQGRQETQYF. Here the CDR3 DNA reads TGTGCCAGCAGTTTACAGGGGCGCCAAGAGACCCAGTACTTC.

The rearrangement joins TRBV2 to TRBJ2-3; 7 bases line up with TRBD2. Germline trimming cut 6 bases from V and 6 bases from J; bases unmatched to any gene: 18. CDR1 SNHLY and CDR2 FYNNEI come from the germline V gene. There are 17 residues in the CDR3. For the CDR3, the DNA is TGTGCCAGCAGAAAATACAGAGGGACTACGGCTTTGGATACGCAGTATTTT. Its translation is CASRKYRGTTALDTQYF.

The chain is built from TRBV7-2 and TRBJ2-2; D not resolved. Trimming removed 5 bases from V and 3 bases from J, with 7 bases in between. The CDR3 has 13 amino acids. Germline V CDR1 and CDR2: SGHTA, FQGNSA. For the CDR3, the DNA is TGTGCCAGCAGCCCTCGGGACACCGGGGAGCTGTTTTTT. It specifies CASSPRDTGELFF.

This clone was counted a single time. The chain uses TRBV25-1 and TRBJ1-1, with 10 bases that match TRBD1. Germline V CDR1 and CDR2: MGHDK, SYGVNS. The CDR3 runs 15 residues. Trimming at V came to 3 bases and at J to 4 bases, leaving 5 bases not matched to a gene. CDR3 protein: CASSELGQGGTEAFF. CDR3 in DNA: TGTGCCAGCAGTGAGCTCGGACAGGGGGGCACTGAAGCTTTCTTT.

V and J are TRBV27 and TRBJ1-4; perhaps TRBD1 as D (6 bases). CDR1 is MNHEY, CDR2 SMNVEV, per germline (reference sequence). CDR3 length equals 15 residues. Trimming pared 5 bases from V and 8 bases from J, leaving 18 bases between. The DNA for the CDR3 is TGTGCCAGCAGTGCCAGGGGCGGAAGGGGAGAAAAACTGTTTTTT. Its translation: CASSARGGRGEKLFF.

The chain joins TRBV19 to TRBJ1-6; TRBD1 matches at 8 bases. Germline CDR1 is LNHDA and CDR2 is SQIVND (reference sequence). This CDR3 is 14 amino acids long. The junction had 3 bases not matched to a gene; V was cut back by 1 base and J by 10 bases. The CDR3 sequence: CASSIVTGESPLHF. For the CDR3, the DNA is TGTGCCAGTAGTATAGTGACAGGGGAGTCACCCCTCCACTTT. Drawing the rest from reference TRBV19 and TRBJ1-6, the complete variable domain is DGGITQSPKYLFRKEGQNVTLSCEQNLNHDAMYWYRQDPGQGLRLIYYSQIVNDFQKGDIAEGYSVSREKKESFPLTVTSAQKNPTAFYLCASSIVTGESPLHFGNGTRLTVT.

CDR3 in amino acids: CAWSVTAGADTQYF. In nucleotides, the CDR3 is TGTGCCTGGAGTGTAACAGCGGGGGCAGATACGCAGTATTTT. The V and J genes are TRBV30 and TRBJ2-3, with 8 bases lining up with TRBD2. The CDR3 has 14 residues. J gave up 4 bases and V 0 bases, and 3 bases lay outside the gene matches. Germline values: CDR1 GTSNPN, CDR2 SVGIG (reference sequence).

The chain employs TRBV5-1 and TRBJ1-1, with a possible D match to TRBD1 (5 bases). Trimming removed 0 bases at V and 6 bases at J, with 21 bases between. CDR1 is SGHRS, CDR2 YFSETQ, per germline. This CDR3 region has 17 residues. The CDR3 spells CASSLEAFDGGPSEAFF. In nucleotides, the CDR3 is TGCGCCAGCAGCTTGGAGGCTTTCGACGGGGGTCCATCTGAAGCTTTCTTT. Drawing the rest from reference TRBV5-1 and TRBJ1-1, the complete variable domain is KAGVTQTPRYLIKTRGQQVTLSCSPISGHRSVSWYQQTPGQGLQFLFEYFSETQRNKGNFPGRFSGRQFSNSRSEMNVSTLELGDSALYLCASSLEAFDGGPSEAFFGQGTRLTVV.

This clone was seen only once. The chain is built from TRBV18 and TRBJ1-4; D may be TRBD1 (6 bases). V was trimmed by 3 bases and J by 0 bases, leaving 11 bases between them. From germline, CDR1 is KGHSH and CDR2 LQKENI. CDR3 length equals 16 residues. CDR3 region: CASSPRGLTTNEKLFF. As DNA, the CDR3 is TGTGCCAGCTCACCGAGGGGGTTAACAACTAATGAAAAACTGTTTTTT.

CDR3 nucleotides: TGTGCCTGGAGTGGACTGGGCAATGAGCAGTTCTTC. Translated, it gives CAWSGLGNEQFF. The rearrangement links TRBV30 to TRBJ2-1, with D unclear. Germline loops: CDR1 GTSNPN, CDR2 SVGIG (reference sequence). The CDR3 contains 12 residues. V lost 1 base and J 6 bases, leaving 7 bases between the germline ends.

J is TRBJ2-7 and V is TRBV28; D possibly corresponds to TRBD2 (5 bases). This CDR3 region has 14 residues. The V gene's germline CDR1 is MDHEN and CDR2 SYDVKM. The V end lost 7 bases, the J end lost 2 bases, and 15 bases lay between the germline ends. The CDR3 sequence: CASTSAGPPYEQYF. DNA for the CDR3: TGTGCCAGCACCTCCGCGGGCCCTCCCTACGAGCAGTACTTC.

The CDR3: CASSIDGTGSTKQYF. The CDR3 DNA reads TGTGCCAGTAGTATAGACGGGACAGGATCTACGAAGCAGTACTTC. V is TRBV19 and J is TRBJ2-7; 8 bases align to TRBD1. The CDR3 is 15 amino acids. V dropped 0 bases and J dropped 8; count of bases not matched to a gene: 9. From germline, CDR1 is LNHDA and CDR2 SQIVND (reference sequence).